The 14 T cell receptor beta chains listed next were all sequenced from one sample in a study of blood T cell repertoires in COVID-19. Repertoires were generated with immunoSEQ multiplex PCR, while TCRdb's copy carries only in-frame clones and drops some. The data contain about 180,000 clones, roughly 77% of them seen just once; the ten biggest clones take up around 7%. Sequencing was performed on peripheral blood. These receptors were taken from a man between 65 and 85 years old with active or convalescent COVID-19.

This chain joins TRBV6-2 or TRBV6-3 and TRBJ1-1; 9 nucleotides align to TRBD1. The CDR3 covers 15 residues. The junction had 4 bases not matched to a gene; V was cut back by 4 bases and J by 1 base. The germline V gene has CDR1 MNHEY and CDR2 SVGEGT. The CDR3 DNA follows: TGTGCCAGCAGTTTACAGGGGGCGTGGAACACTGAAGCTTTCTTT. It yields the protein CASSLQGAWNTEAFF.

The genes are TRBV9 and TRBJ2-5; TRBD2 is a possible D gene (6 bases). Germline loops: CDR1 SGDLS, CDR2 YYNGEE. This CDR3 has 14 amino acids. V was cut by 0 bases and J by 5 bases, with 11 bases left in between. CDR3 sequence: CASSVVGGFETQYF. The CDR3 nucleotides read TGTGCCAGCAGCGTAGTCGGGGGATTTGAGACCCAGTACTTC.

V usage is TRBV6-5 and J usage is TRBJ1-1, with 8 nucleotides matching TRBD1. V lost 10 bases and J lost 3; bases outside the gene matches: 7. This CDR3 has 13 residues. Germline lookup yields CDR1 MNHEY and CDR2 SVGAGI. The CDR3, as DNA: TGTGCCACCGACAGGGGCCCTTACACTGAAGCTTTCTTT. Amino acid sequence: CATDRGPYTEAFF.

This clone was seen once. CDR3 region: CASSFPNGGVNEKLFF. CDR3 nucleotides: TGTGCCAGCAGTTTCCCAAACGGGGGGGTTAATGAAAAACTGTTTTTT. The rearrangement joins TRBV27 to TRBJ1-4; D perhaps matches TRBD1 (5 bases). Trimming cost V 3 bases and J 4 bases, with 15 bases left between them. The CDR3 spans 16 residues. From germline, CDR1 is MNHEY and CDR2 SMNVEV (reference sequence).

The chain couples TRBV29-1 to TRBJ2-3; D is perhaps TRBD1 (6 bases). The CDR3 is made up of 11 amino acids. Trimming shortened V by 8 bases and J by 6 bases, and 12 bases separated the two germline ends. The germline CDR1 and CDR2 sequences are SQVTM and ANQGSEA. For the CDR3, the DNA is TGCAGCTTCATACAGGGCGATACGCAGTATTTT. Residues: CSFIQGDTQYF.

The rearrangement links TRBV27 to TRBJ1-2; D remains unclear. Germline CDR1 and CDR2: MNHEY and SMNVEV (reference sequence). V lost 5 bases and J lost 4, with 14 bases in between. The CDR3 has 14 amino acids. This CDR3 reads CASSPRSTPYGYTF. As DNA, the CDR3 is TGTGCCAGCAGTCCCCGGTCCACCCCCTATGGCTACACCTTC.

This clone was observed a handful of times. This chain connects TRBV11-2 to TRBJ2-5; 10 nucleotides line up with TRBD2. Trimming removed 5 bases from V and 2 bases from J; junction bases left unmatched: 8. The length of the CDR3 is 16 residues. The germline gives CDR1 SGHAT, CDR2 FQNNGV. The chain's CDR3 is CASSPPSGGAQETQYF. The CDR3 DNA reads TGTGCCAGCAGCCCCCCGAGCGGGGGGGCTCAAGAGACCCAGTACTTC.

The rearrangement joins TRBV2 to TRBJ2-5, with no clear D. This CDR3 comprises 13 residues. Germline assignment: CDR1 SNHLY and CDR2 FYNNEI. Trimming cost V 6 bases and J 5 bases, with 13 bases left between them. Here the CDR3 reads CASRPLTEETQYF. In DNA form, the CDR3 reads TGTGCCAGCAGACCCCTAACTGAGGAGACCCAGTACTTC. The variable domain in full, with the rest retrieved from reference TRBV2 and TRBJ2-5, is EPEVTQTPSHQVTQMGQEVILRCVPISNHLYFYWYRQILGQKVEFLVSFYNNEISEKSEIFDDQFSVERPDGSNFTLKIRSTKLEDSAMYFCASRPLTEETQYFGPGTRLLVL.

This clone has a handful of counts. The chain links TRBV6-5 to TRBJ2-3, with TRBD2 matching over 7 bases. CDR3 size: 13 residues. With V trimmed by 8 bases and J by 5 bases, 7 bases remained unmatched. The germline gives CDR1 MNHEY, CDR2 SVGAGI. CDR3 in amino acids: CASLGLAGDTQYF. The CDR3 DNA sequence: TGTGCCAGCTTAGGGTTAGCGGGAGATACGCAGTATTTT.

V gene TRBV2 combines with J gene TRBJ2-1; 12 bases agree with TRBD2. J gave up 7 bases and V 4 bases, and 5 bases lay outside the gene matches. The CDR3 totals 15 residues. Germline assignment: CDR1 SNHLY and CDR2 FYNNEI. The CDR3 DNA reads TGTGCCAGCAGTGGGTCTAGCGGGAGGGTGAATGAGCAGTTCTTC. This codes for CASSGSSGRVNEQFF.

The rearrangement links TRBV7-2 to TRBJ1-5; D not certain. The CDR3 length is 14 residues. The V end was cut by 1 base, the J end by 6 bases, with 10 bases between. Germline lookup yields CDR1 SGHTA and CDR2 FQGNSA. This CDR3 reads CASSLDTKGQPQHF. In DNA, the CDR3 is TGTGCCAGCAGCTTAGACACTAAAGGTCAGCCCCAGCATTTT. Combining the CDR3 with reference TRBV7-2 and TRBJ1-5 gives the whole variable domain GAGVSQSPSNKVTEKGKDVELRCDPISGHTALYWYRQSLGQGLEFLIYFQGNSAPDKSGLPSDRFSAERTGGSVSTLTIQRTQQEDSAVYLCASSLDTKGQPQHFGDGTRLSIL.

This clone was observed once. CDR3 DNA: TGTGCCAGCAGCCAAGCGTCCTATAATTCACCCCTCCACTTT. It is translated as CASSQASYNSPLHF. This chain links TRBV3-1 (or the pseudogene TRBV3-2) with TRBJ1-6; no clear D gene. Germline lookup yields CDR1 LGHDT and CDR2 YNNKEL (reference sequence). V lost 1 base and J 1 base, leaving 2 bases between the germline ends. This CDR3 spans 14 amino acids.

The gene calls are TRBV7-8 and TRBJ2-1, with D possibly TRBD2 on 7 matching bases. V lost 2 bases and J lost 5, with 13 bases in between. This CDR3 is built from 15 residues. CDR1 and CDR2 (germline): SGHVS, FQNEAQ. The DNA for the CDR3 is TGTGCCAGCAGCTTAAGGGGGGGCCATGACAATGAGCAGTTCTTC. Amino acids: CASSLRGGHDNEQFF.

For this clone: The same CDR3 is also encoded by other DNA sequences in this sample. The chain couples TRBV2 to TRBJ1-5, with 10 bases lining up with TRBD1. The V segment lost 6 bases and the J segment 7 bases; nucleotides outside the gene matches: 6. Per the germline V gene, CDR1 is SNHLY and CDR2 is FYNNEI. The CDR3 totals 14 residues. The CDR3 DNA is TGTGCCAGCAGCCTCGGACAGGGGGGACAGCCCCAGCATTTT. Translation gives CASSLGQGGQPQHF. Using reference TRBV2 and TRBJ1-5 for the parts outside the CDR3, the full variable domain is EPEVTQTPSHQVTQMGQEVILRCVPISNHLYFYWYRQILGQKVEFLVSFYNNEISEKSEIFDDQFSVERPDGSNFTLKIRSTKLEDSAMYFCASSLGQGGQPQHFGDGTRLSIL.